This T cell receptor beta chain was sequenced for a study of T cell changes during pregnancy in multiple sclerosis (dated by TCRdb to about 2019). In the study overall: The study examined how the T cell repertoire changed over the course of pregnancy in women with multiple sclerosis.

A note on this clone: This receptor's antigen is unknown. No much larger clone is present one base from it, and per-base qualities are unavailable.

The library was produced with the immunoSEQ multiplex PCR assay. The table was pulled from immuneACCESS by TCRdb, which kept in-frame rearrangements only. Such tables lose some clones; where checked, under half of the loss comes from unresolved V genes, and the rest has no known cause. The sample table contains about 68,000 clones; only one count was recorded for roughly 89% of them. Over 3.5% of the sample belongs to the ten largest clones. Germline trimming: 7 bases from V, 0 bases from J; junction bases outside gene matches: 14. The CDR3 contains 18 residues, cysteine and phenylalanine counted. The kept DNA is CDR3 alone, 54 bases in frame from the first base. CDR1 and CDR2 are read off the germline V gene as MDHEN and SYDVKM.

The receptor chain draws on TRBV28 and TRBJ2-5; TRBD1 matches 10 bases in the middle. The sample here was peripheral blood, taken after pregnancy. The receptor's source is a female donor in good health, enrolled as a control in a pregnancy study. The bases are TGTGCCAGCACCTCACCCCGTGGGGGACAGGGGTACCAAGAGACCCAGTACTTC. This translates into CASTSPRGGQGYQETQYF.